One and the same sample provided the 20 T cell receptor beta chains below, sequenced in a study of PD-L1 blockade in urothelial cancer. The sample's time point: peripheral blood 6 weeks after treatment start. Measured with immunoSEQ multiplex PCR; TCRdb has only the in-frame clones, and not every one. The data show fewer than 90,000 clones, with 91% seen just once and about 0.91% held by the top ten. The sample in question was PBMCs, obtained around atezolizumab (anti-PD-L1) treatment. The receptors stem from a woman aged 80 or over with urothelial cancer.

This clone appeared a single time. The chain combines TRBV7-6 with TRBJ1-2, with D tentatively TRBD1 (5 bases). Trimming pared 2 bases from V and 6 bases from J, leaving 19 bases between. CDR1 is SGHVS and CDR2 is FNYEAQ in the germline V gene. CDR3 length: 16 amino acids. The CDR3 spells CASSLPPQRGRDGYTF. The CDR3 region has the DNA TGTGCCAGCAGCTTACCCCCCCAGCGGGGCCGGGATGGCTACACCTTC.

The V call is TRBV5-1, the J call TRBJ1-1, with D tentatively TRBD1 (5 bases). The CDR3 extends over 15 amino acids. CDR1 and CDR2 (germline): SGHRS, YFSETQ. Trimming took 4 bases from V and 5 from J, leaving 18 bases between them. The CDR3 coding sequence is TGCGCCAGCAGCAAAACGGGAGGGGTTAATACTGAAGCTTTCTTT. Residues: CASSKTGGVNTEAFF.

This clone has only one observation. The chain carries TRBV28 and TRBJ2-1, with 11 bases fitting TRBD2. Trimming cost V 5 bases and J 8 bases; bases outside gene matches: 8. Per germline, CDR1 MDHEN and CDR2 SYDVKM. This CDR3 is built from 15 residues. The DNA for the CDR3 is TGTGCCAGCAGTCCGGGACTAGCGGCACTACATGAGCAGTTCTTC. This encodes CASSPGLAALHEQFF.

The chain combines TRBV2 with TRBJ1-2, with D perhaps matching TRBD1 (5 bases). The germline V and J ends were trimmed by 8 bases and 8 bases, with 27 bases remaining between them. Germline V gene lookup returns CDR1 SNHLY and CDR2 FYNNEI. There are 16 residues in the CDR3. CDR3 sequence: CASEGAGPSLPGGYTF. Here the CDR3 DNA reads TGTGCCAGCGAGGGCGCGGGGCCCTCCCTGCCAGGGGGCTACACCTTC.

The chain combines TRBV18 with TRBJ2-1; possibly TRBD2 for D (5 bases). V was trimmed by 6 bases and J by 4 bases, leaving 10 bases between them. Germline assignment: CDR1 KGHSH and CDR2 LQKENI. This CDR3 has 13 amino acids. CDR3 DNA sequence: TGTGCCAGCTCGTCGAGCGGATACAATGAGCAGTTCTTC. It specifies CASSSSGYNEQFF.

The chain has TRBV28 and TRBJ2-5, with TRBD2 matching 8 bases. Trimming at V came to 7 bases and at J to 5 bases, leaving 9 bases not matched to a gene. The CDR3 has 14 residues. Germline V gene lookup returns CDR1 MDHEN and CDR2 SYDVKM. The CDR3: CASNEREFAETQYF. The CDR3 nucleotides are TGTGCCAGCAATGAGCGGGAGTTCGCGGAGACCCAGTACTTC.

V gene TRBV19 combines with J gene TRBJ1-2; 7 bases fit TRBD1. The germline CDR1 and CDR2 sequences are LNHDA and SQIVND (reference sequence). Trimming took 4 bases from V and 6 from J; bases not matched to a gene: 11. This CDR3 spans 15 amino acids. CDR3 sequence: CASSTDRAERNGYTF. In DNA form, the CDR3 reads TGTGCCAGTAGTACCGACAGGGCTGAACGGAATGGCTACACCTTC.

The chain's CDR3 is CASSVGLVSGNTIYF. The CDR3, as DNA: TGTGCCAGCAGCGTAGGTCTCGTCTCTGGAAACACCATATATTTT. The chain recombines TRBV9 with TRBJ1-3; D is uncertain. The CDR3 has 15 residues. V was shortened by 0 bases and J by 0 bases, with 7 bases between the two germline ends. CDR1 is SGDLS and CDR2 is YYNGEE in the germline V gene. The full variable domain, its missing parts supplied by reference TRBV9 and TRBJ1-3, is DSGVTQTPKHLITATGQRVTLRCSPRSGDLSVYWYQQSLDQGLQFLIQYYNGEERAKGNILERFSAQQFPDLHSELNLSSLELGDSALYFCASSVGLVSGNTIYFGEGSWLTVV.

This clone has only a few counts. The V gene is TRBV6-6, the J gene TRBJ1-2, with a tentative D call TRBD1 (5 bases). The V end was cut by 6 bases, the J end by 3 bases, with 11 bases between. The CDR3 is made up of 13 amino acids. Germline V gene lookup returns CDR1 MNHNY and CDR2 SVGAGI (reference sequence). The CDR3 region is CASRGWGDYGYTF. CDR3 in DNA: TGTGCCAGCAGAGGTTGGGGGGACTATGGCTACACCTTC.

Worth noting for this clone: The sample carries other DNA sequences with the same CDR3. The chain is built from TRBV6-5 and TRBJ2-1, with TRBD2 matching 8 bases. The ends lost 6 bases at V and 0 bases at J; junction bases unmatched: 4. The CDR3 is made up of 15 amino acids. Germline assignment: CDR1 MNHEY and CDR2 SVGAGI. The CDR3, as DNA: TGTGCCAGCAGCCTAAGCGGGAGCTCCTACAATGAGCAGTTCTTC. Protein: CASSLSGSSYNEQFF.

The chain couples TRBV6-1 to TRBJ2-5; possible D gene TRBD2, 6 bases. V lost 2 bases, J lost 11 bases, and 12 bases lay in between. There are 12 residues in the CDR3. From germline, CDR1 is MNHNS and CDR2 SASEGT. In DNA form, the CDR3 reads TGTGCCAGCAGTGAAAAATTAGGGACTCAGTACTTC. Translating gives CASSEKLGTQYF.

The J gene is TRBJ2-7, the V gene TRBV2; weak D call: TRBD1 (6 bases). The CDR3 runs 15 residues. Per the germline V gene, CDR1 is SNHLY and CDR2 is FYNNEI. Trimming shortened V by 8 bases and J by 1 base, and 18 bases separated the two germline ends. The CDR3 nucleotides are TGTGCCAGCTCCCCGAACCCTGGACAGTCCTACGAGCAGTACTTC. Translated: CASSPNPGQSYEQYF.

This clone was observed once. V gene TRBV7-9 combines with J gene TRBJ2-7; TRBD2 agrees at 9 bases. The CDR3 runs 15 residues. The V gene's germline CDR1 is SEHNR and CDR2 FQNEAQ (reference sequence). V shed 1 base, J shed 6 bases, and the junction held 7 bases outside the gene matches. CDR3 residues: CASSLEGGRAREQYF. The CDR3 bases are TGTGCCAGCAGCTTAGAAGGCGGGAGGGCCCGCGAGCAGTACTTC.

The chain employs TRBV10-3 and TRBJ1-1; D perhaps matches TRBD1 (6 bases). This CDR3 spans 14 amino acids. V was clipped by 4 bases and J by 0 bases, with 9 bases between them. The germline V gene has CDR1 ENHRY and CDR2 SYGVKD. The CDR3 here is CAISGGLMNTEAFF. The CDR3 nucleotides read TGTGCCATCAGTGGGGGGCTTATGAACACTGAAGCTTTCTTT.

The chain joins TRBV19 to TRBJ2-4; 11 bases are shared with TRBD1. Germline-derived CDR1 and CDR2 are LNHDA and SQIVND (reference sequence). This CDR3 contains 14 residues. V trimming: 6 bases; J trimming: 7 bases; junction bases outside the gene matches: 5. CDR3 residues: CASSPWDRGNIQYF. The CDR3 DNA follows: TGTGCCAGTAGCCCTTGGGACAGGGGGAACATTCAGTACTTC.

The chain carries TRBV10-2 and TRBJ2-5; 7 positions agree with TRBD2. The CDR3 covers 14 residues. V trimming: 7 bases; J trimming: 9 bases; junction bases outside the gene matches: 14. The V gene's germline CDR1 is WSHSY and CDR2 SAAADI. The CDR3 spells CASTSGASGGAQYF. CDR3 sequence (DNA): TGCGCCAGCACCAGCGGGGCGTCGGGTGGGGCCCAGTACTTC.

There are a few counts of this clone. V is TRBV7-9 and J is TRBJ1-3; no firm D call. The CDR3 extends over 15 amino acids. Germline-derived CDR1 and CDR2 are SEHNR and FQNEAQ (reference sequence). Deletions cut 1 base from V and 0 bases from J, with 7 bases between. The CDR3 loop reads CASSLDTGSGNTIYF. DNA of the CDR3: TGTGCCAGCAGCTTAGATACTGGCTCTGGAAACACCATATATTTT.

This chain joins TRBV7-3 and TRBJ2-1; 13 nucleotides align to TRBD2. CDR3 length: 15 amino acids. With 5 bases clipped from V and 6 bases from J, the junction kept 4 bases outside the gene matches. The germline gives CDR1 SGHTA, CDR2 FQGTGA. CDR3 loop: CASSPGLAGANEQFF. In nucleotides, the CDR3 is TGTGCCAGCAGCCCAGGACTAGCGGGAGCCAATGAGCAGTTCTTC.

V gene TRBV11-1 combines with J gene TRBJ1-1; a possible D gene is TRBD1 (6 bases). The CDR3 extends over 13 amino acids. Germline assignment: CDR1 SGHAT and CDR2 FQDESV (reference sequence). Trimming pared 6 bases from V and 1 base from J, leaving 9 bases between. Written as DNA, the CDR3 is TGTGCCAGCAGTAGGACAGAGAACACTGAAGCTTTCTTT. Amino acids: CASSRTENTEAFF. The full variable domain, completed using reference TRBV11-1 and TRBJ1-1, is EAEVAQSPRYKITEKSQAVAFWCDPISGHATLYWYRQILGQGPELLVQFQDESVVDDSQLPKDRFSAERLKGVDSTLKIQPAELGDSAMYLCASSRTENTEAFFGQGTRLTVV.

The genes are TRBV5-6 and TRBJ1-2, with TRBD1 identical over 12 bases. Trimming removed 5 bases from V and 8 bases from J; junction bases left unmatched: 10. Germline V CDR1 and CDR2: SGHDT, YYEEEE. This CDR3 has 15 residues. For the CDR3, the DNA is TGTGCCAGCAGGCTTACGGGACAGGGGGCTCGGGGCTACACCTTC. Protein product: CASRLTGQGARGYTF.